One and the same sample provided the 32 T cell receptor beta chains below, sequenced in a study of blood T cell repertoires in COVID-19. Only in-frame clones appear in the TCRdb table, and some are missing; sequencing was by immunoSEQ multiplex PCR. The repertoire holds 140,000 or so clones, with approximately 78% as singletons. Sequenced sample: peripheral blood. The receptors derive from a woman aged 80 or over with acute or convalescent COVID-19.

This sequence joins TRBV7-8 and TRBJ1-1; 7 bases are shared with TRBD1. J was trimmed by 2 bases and V by 4 bases; bases with no gene match: 10. Germline V CDR1 and CDR2: SGHVS, FQNEAQ. The CDR3 loop spans 16 amino acids. The CDR3 protein is CASSYRGPEINTEAFF. Written as DNA, the CDR3 is TGTGCCAGCAGCTACAGGGGCCCAGAAATCAACACTGAAGCTTTCTTT.

The chain employs TRBV27 and TRBJ1-5; D ambiguous. V was shortened by 5 bases and J by 6 bases, with 8 bases between the two germline ends. This CDR3 is built from 12 residues. Germline V gene sequence: CDR1 MNHEY, CDR2 SMNVEV (reference sequence). The CDR3 reads CASSTGFQPQHF. Here the CDR3 DNA reads TGTGCCAGCAGTACCGGGTTTCAGCCCCAGCATTTT.

This chain connects TRBV30 to TRBJ2-1; D gene unclear. The CDR3 spans 13 residues. Germline loops: CDR1 GTSNPN, CDR2 SVGIG (reference sequence). Trimming removed 3 bases from V and 5 bases from J, with 11 bases in between. CDR3 nucleotide sequence: TGTGCCTGGAGCCTAGTACTCAACAATGAGCAGTTCTTC. Its protein product is CAWSLVLNNEQFF.

The chain is built from TRBV2 and TRBJ1-5, with D possibly TRBD1 on 5 matching bases. V lost 2 bases and J lost 3, with 8 bases in between. This CDR3 has 14 amino acids. Per germline, CDR1 SNHLY and CDR2 FYNNEI. The CDR3 DNA is TGTGCCAGCAGTGAATGGGGCGTCAATCAGCCCCAGCATTTT. Translated, it gives CASSEWGVNQPQHF.

CDR3 nucleotides: TGTGCCAGCAGCCTGGGAGGAGCGGGAGTAGGGAATGAGCAGTTCTTC. Residues: CASSLGGAGVGNEQFF. The chain employs TRBV3-1 (or the pseudogene TRBV3-2) and TRBJ2-1; 8 bases map to TRBD2. V was pared by 4 bases and J by 7 bases, with 12 bases of the junction left unmatched. Per the germline V gene, CDR1 is LGHDT and CDR2 is YNNKEL (reference sequence). The CDR3 runs to 16 residues.

This clone was seen once. J is TRBJ1-2 and V is TRBV4-2, with D possibly TRBD1 on 6 matching bases. The CDR3 loop spans 14 amino acids. CDR1 is LGHNA and CDR2 is YNFKEQ in the germline V gene. V was pared by 5 bases and J by 2 bases, with 12 bases between. CDR3 sequence: CASSFNRENYGYTF. CDR3 nucleotides: TGTGCCAGCAGCTTCAACAGGGAGAACTATGGCTACACCTTC.

The rearrangement joins TRBV14 to TRBJ1-1; no reliable D call. The CDR3 contains 12 residues. V was clipped by 5 bases and J by 6 bases, with 10 bases between them. Germline V gene lookup returns CDR1 SGHDN and CDR2 FVKESK. The CDR3 region is CASSSGWSEAFF. DNA of the CDR3: TGTGCCAGCAGCTCCGGGTGGTCTGAAGCTTTCTTT.

The genes are TRBV21-1 and TRBJ1-6. TRBV21-1 is reported as a pseudogene. The CDR3 consists of 14 residues. This CDR3 reads CASSKSGDNSPLHF. The CDR3 DNA follows: TGTGCCAGCAGCAAATCGGGTGACAATTCACCCCTCCACTTT.

This sequence joins TRBV6-6 and TRBJ2-5, with a possible D match to TRBD1 (5 bases). V gave up 6 bases and J gave up 3 bases, with 8 bases separating them. Germline assignment: CDR1 MNHNY and CDR2 SVGAGI (reference sequence). The CDR3 is 12 residues long. The CDR3, as DNA: TGTGCCAGCAGCGACAGAGAAGAGACCCAGTACTTC. It specifies CASSDREETQYF.

The genes are TRBV18 and TRBJ2-5; 7 positions match TRBD1. J lost 4 bases, V lost 2 bases, and 1 base had no gene match. CDR1 is KGHSH, CDR2 LQKENI, per germline. The CDR3 is made up of 13 amino acids. CDR3 residues: CASSPYRGETQYF. CDR3 bases: TGTGCCAGCTCACCATACAGGGGAGAGACCCAGTACTTC.

This clone was seen more than once but under ten times. CDR3 residues: CASSLQLNTEAFF. DNA for the CDR3: TGTGCCAGCAGCTTACAGTTGAACACTGAAGCTTTCTTT. The chain employs TRBV7-9 and TRBJ1-1; D is uncertain. CDR3 length equals 13 residues. Between the trimmed V and J ends, which lost 2 bases and 0 bases, there was a span of 4 bases. Germline assignment: CDR1 SEHNR and CDR2 FQNEAQ (reference sequence).

V and J are TRBV25-1 and TRBJ1-2, with D uncertain. The V and J ends lost 1 base and 7 bases respectively, with 4 bases between them. This CDR3 spans 11 amino acids. CDR1 is MGHDK, CDR2 SYGVNS, per germline. CDR3 residues: CASSESGGYTF. The CDR3 DNA reads TGTGCCAGCAGTGAATCCGGTGGCTACACCTTC.

The chain joins TRBV3-1 (or the pseudogene TRBV3-2) to TRBJ1-4; D is uncertain. V was cut by 2 bases and J by 3 bases, with 7 bases left in between. The germline CDR1 and CDR2 sequences are LGHDT and YNNKEL (reference sequence). The CDR3 extends over 14 amino acids. The CDR3 here is CASSQSDANEKLFF. CDR3 in DNA: TGTGCCAGCAGCCAAAGCGATGCTAATGAAAAACTGTTTTTT.

This clone has a count of ten or more. This chain connects TRBV5-1 to TRBJ1-1; 10 positions agree with TRBD1. Germline V gene data show CDR1 as SGHRS and CDR2 as YFSETQ. V lost 4 bases, J lost 6 bases, and 3 bases stayed unmatched. CDR3 size: 13 residues. The CDR3 region has the DNA TGCGCCAGCAGCACGGGACAGGGGTCTGAAGCTTTCTTT. Protein product: CASSTGQGSEAFF.

This chain uses TRBV5-1 with TRBJ1-2; 7 bases align to TRBD1. Trimming took 2 bases from V and 7 from J; bases not matched to a gene: 11. This CDR3 contains 15 residues. Germline V CDR1 and CDR2: SGHRS, YFSETQ. The CDR3 nucleotides are TGCGCCAGCAGCTTAAACCCGGCGACAGGGCCTGGCTACACCTTC. Its protein product is CASSLNPATGPGYTF.

This clone has only a few counts. The chain uses TRBV28 and TRBJ2-1; 8 bases are a match to TRBD1. The CDR3 totals 15 residues. J was trimmed by 8 bases and V by 3 bases; bases with no gene match: 9. Germline values: CDR1 MDHEN, CDR2 SYDVKM. The CDR3 DNA reads TGTGCCAGCAGTTTTGGACAGGGTGCAATTTATGAGCAGTTCTTC. This encodes CASSFGQGAIYEQFF.

The chain uses TRBV7-9 and TRBJ1-4; tentatively, D is TRBD1 (5 bases). There are 12 residues in the CDR3. CDR1 is SEHNR and CDR2 is FQNEAQ in the germline V gene (reference sequence). Trimming took 5 bases from V and 8 from J, leaving 9 bases between them. The CDR3 sequence is CASSRHREKLFF. The CDR3 DNA sequence: TGTGCCAGCAGCCGTCACAGGGAAAAACTGTTTTTT.

The chain carries TRBV7-6 and TRBJ2-1, with 10 bases fitting TRBD2. Looked up from germline, CDR1 is SGHVS and CDR2 is FNYEAQ. The CDR3 length is 17 residues. J gave up 4 bases and V 3 bases, and 9 bases lay outside the gene matches. CDR3 in DNA: TGTGCCAGCAGCTTTTCGCGTCGAGCGGGAGGGTACAATGAGCAGTTCTTC. It is translated as CASSFSRRAGGYNEQFF.

The chain couples TRBV10-2 to TRBJ1-3; no reliable D call. The germline gives CDR1 WSHSY, CDR2 SAAADI. V shed 4 bases and J shed 4 bases, with 14 bases lying between them. The CDR3 is 15 residues long. CDR3 sequence reads: CASSADGRGGNTIYF. The CDR3 bases are TGCGCCAGCAGTGCGGACGGTCGAGGGGGAAACACCATATATTTT.

This rearrangement joins TRBV28 to TRBJ2-7; a possible D gene is TRBD2 (5 bases). The germline V gene encodes CDR1 MDHEN and CDR2 SYDVKM. Trimming shortened V by 7 bases and J by 0 bases, and 16 bases separated the two germline ends. This CDR3 region has 15 residues. The CDR3, as DNA: TGTGCCAGCACCCTCTCAGCGGCTCGCTCCTACGAGCAGTACTTC. This codes for CASTLSAARSYEQYF.

The chain employs TRBV27 and TRBJ2-7, with 7 bases identical to TRBD2. The CDR3 consists of 14 residues. J gave up 3 bases and V 2 bases, and 4 bases lay outside the gene matches. Germline V gene sequence: CDR1 MNHEY, CDR2 SMNVEV (reference sequence). The CDR3 is CASSLQGGDYEQYF. Written as DNA, the CDR3 is TGTGCCAGCAGTTTACAGGGAGGGGACTACGAGCAGTACTTC.

This clone was observed many times. The CDR3, as DNA: TGTGCCAGCAGCTCACGTCCCGGGACAGAGCAGTTCTTC. As protein: CASSSRPGTEQFF. The V call is TRBV2, the J call TRBJ2-1, with a weak D call TRBD1 (6 bases). Germline CDR1 reads SNHLY; CDR2 reads FYNNEI. CDR3 length: 13 residues. V was trimmed by 6 bases and J by 10 bases, leaving 16 bases between them.

This chain links TRBV6-1 with TRBJ1-2, with unresolved D. Per germline, CDR1 MNHNS and CDR2 SASEGT. The CDR3 spans 16 residues. The V end lost 1 base, the J end lost 4 bases, and 16 bases lay between the germline ends. CDR3 bases: TGTGCCAGCAGTGAAGGGGAGGGTTTAGTTTTCTATGGCTACACCTTC. It encodes CASSEGEGLVFYGYTF.

The chain combines TRBV5-6 with TRBJ1-2, with 11 positions matching TRBD1. The J segment lost 7 bases and the V segment lost 8 bases, leaving 4 bases of the junction unmatched. CDR3 length: 12 residues. CDR1 is SGHDT and CDR2 is YYEEEE in the germline V gene. CDR3 nucleotide sequence: TGTGCCAGTACGGGGACAGGGGGTGGCTACACCTTC. It yields the protein CASTGTGGGYTF.

As for this clone: Its ends do not fully match the called genes, so a read error is possible. The chain has TRBV5-1 and TRBJ2-3, with 7 bases lining up with TRBD1. Germline V gene lookup returns CDR1 SGHRS and CDR2 YFSETQ. The CDR3 totals 13 residues. DNA of the CDR3: TGCGCCAGCGGAACCCTGCCAGGGGGACGACTTACCTTT. Protein product: CASGTLPGGRLTF.

CDR3 nucleotides: TGTGCCAGTAGTTCGACAGAAATACAGCCCCAGCATTTT. It is translated as CASSSTEIQPQHF. The rearrangement uses TRBV19 and TRBJ1-5; weak D call: TRBD1 (5 bases). The germline V and J ends were trimmed by 5 bases and 7 bases, with 12 bases remaining between them. This CDR3 has 13 residues. CDR1 LNHDA and CDR2 SQIVND come from the germline V gene (reference sequence).

Of note for this clone: One junction end disagrees with the germline gene, perhaps due to a read error. The J gene is TRBJ2-3, the V gene TRBV6-4, with D possibly TRBD2 on 5 matching bases. This CDR3 comprises 14 residues. Germline V gene lookup returns CDR1 MRHNA and CDR2 SNTAGT. The CDR3 sequence is CASRDSRGTDTQYF. For the CDR3, the DNA is TGTGCCAGCAGGGACTCCCGGGGCACAGATACGCAGTATTTT.

The chain employs TRBV27 and TRBJ2-7; unclear D gene. Germline lookup yields CDR1 MNHEY and CDR2 SMNVEV (reference sequence). This CDR3 has 13 amino acids. V was pared by 3 bases and J by 0 bases, with 6 bases between. CDR3 nucleotides: TGTGCCAGCAGTTTTACGGGCTCCTACGAGCAGTACTTC. Translating it yields CASSFTGSYEQYF.

The chain employs TRBV4-1 and TRBJ2-1; 8 nucleotides align to TRBD2. CDR1 and CDR2 from the germline V gene are MGHRA and YSYEKL. V shed 3 bases and J 10 bases; nucleotides not matched to a gene: 11. The CDR3 is made up of 15 amino acids. The CDR3 spells CASSQRTSPLDEQFF. For the CDR3, the DNA is TGCGCCAGCAGCCAGCGGACTAGCCCTCTTGACGAGCAGTTCTTC.

In its sample, this clone was seen a few times. The chain couples TRBV4-1 to TRBJ1-2, with D perhaps matching TRBD1 (6 bases). The CDR3 is 15 amino acids. Trimming removed 4 bases at V and 4 bases at J, with 16 bases between. Germline CDR1 is MGHRA and CDR2 is YSYEKL. The CDR3 nucleotides are TGCGCCAGCAGCCTAAGGGGGGGCGCTCGCTATGGCTACACCTTC. It codes for CASSLRGGARYGYTF.

The chain couples TRBV9 to TRBJ2-2; D is possibly TRBD1 (5 bases). The germline V gene has CDR1 SGDLS and CDR2 YYNGEE. The CDR3 consists of 17 residues. V lost 2 bases to trimming and J lost 1 base, with 15 bases between them. The CDR3, as DNA: TGTGCCAGCAGCGTCCCACGGCAGGGCGAGAACACCGGGGAGCTGTTTTTT. Protein sequence: CASSVPRQGENTGELFF. Complete variable domain (other parts from reference TRBV9 and TRBJ2-2): DSGVTQTPKHLITATGQRVTLRCSPRSGDLSVYWYQQSLDQGLQFLIQYYNGEERAKGNILERFSAQQFPDLHSELNLSSLELGDSALYFCASSVPRQGENTGELFFGEGSRLTVL.

The chain joins TRBV6-2 or TRBV6-3 to TRBJ1-2; D is perhaps TRBD1 (5 bases). Trimming cost V 6 bases and J 0 bases, with 8 bases left between them. This CDR3 is built from 13 residues. In germline, CDR1 is MNHEY, CDR2 SVGEGT. The CDR3 coding sequence is TGTGCCAGCAGCGAACAGGCTAACTATGGCTACACCTTC. It codes for CASSEQANYGYTF.